The clone carrying this T cell receptor beta chain has a count of ten or more. Construction of TCR beta libraries was performed using quantitative 5'-RACE with molecular barcodes. TCRdb ran MiXCR on the 5' RACE reads and lists one entry per CDR3 protein. The data hold around 140,000 distinct CDR3 sequences, with approximately 10% observed a single time. CDR3 length: 13 residues. CDR1 DFQATT and CDR2 SNEGSKA come from the germline V gene (reference sequence). V was trimmed by 3 bases and J by 4 bases, leaving 9 bases between them. This record belongs to a study of CD8 T cells in ankylosing spondylitis.

The sequenced sample was blood, either unsorted or a sorted T cell fraction (not recorded which). The chain joins TRBV20-1 to TRBJ2-2; D unresolved. This receptor was identified in a female donor with ankylosing spondylitis or in good health (not recorded which). CDR3 in amino acids: CSASGLSTGELFF. CDR3 nucleotides: TGCAGTGCTAGCGGCTTAAGCACCGGGGAGCTGTTTTTT.